The sequence of this T cell receptor (beta chain) was determined in a study of T cell changes during pregnancy in multiple sclerosis (dated by TCRdb to the late 2010s). Background on the whole study: The study examined how the T cell repertoire changed over the course of pregnancy in women with multiple sclerosis.

This clone was picked up one time. It lacks a known antigen. No much larger clone exists at a distance of one base, and base qualities are not known. Reading the germline V gene (reference sequence) gives CDR1 MNHNY and CDR2 SVGAGI. The CDR3 runs 14 residues from the cysteine to the phenylalanine. Of all the DNA, just the CDR3 is kept, 42 bases in frame from base 1. Relative to germline, V is 2 bases shorter and J is 4 bases shorter, with 9 bases between their ends. The library was made by the immunoSEQ multiplex PCR assay. Imported from immuneACCESS, the table was reduced by TCRdb to in-frame sequences with V and J called. These copies leave out some clones; in studies compared against another copy, an unresolved V gene accounts for under half, and the cause of the remainder is not known. The sample has around 80,000 clones on record, around 90% of them singletons. Over 1.3% of the sample is taken by the ten largest.

The TCR originated in a female donor with multiple sclerosis, enrolled in a pregnancy study. This sample comprised peripheral blood, obtained before pregnancy. This chain joins TRBV6-6 to TRBJ1-5, and perhaps TRBD1 as D gene, on 5 matching bases. Read as DNA, the sequence is TGTGCCAGCAGTTACGGGGCAGAAAATCAGCCCCAGCATTTT. Its translation reads: CASSYGAENQPQHF.